A selection of T cell receptor beta chains follows, all from one sample in a study of blood T cell repertoires in COVID-19. TCRdb's copy holds only in-frame clones and misses some; the assay was immunoSEQ multiplex PCR. Of roughly 250,000 clones listed, about 80% were seen once; the top ten hold roughly 8.6%. The specimen was peripheral blood. The receptors shown here come from a human donor in a cohort sampled during active COVID-19. Both conserved end residues are part of each CDR3. D genes are given only for firm matches. A row's size may be missing; if present it is once, few, many or a size class.

TRBJ2-7 | . | 13 | TRBD1 | TRBV12-3/TRBV12-4 | CASSYQGAEEQYF | TGTGCCAGCAGCTACCAGGGGGCGGAAGAGCAGTACTTC
TRBJ2-2 | once | 16 | TRBD2 | TRBV5-1 | CASSRTSGENTGELFF | TGCGCCAGCAGCCGTACTAGCGGGGAGAACACCGGGGAGCTGTTTTTT
TRBJ1-1 | . | 14 | . | TRBV11-2 | CASSLVGGAAEAFF | TGTGCCAGCAGCTTAGTCGGGGGGGCCGCTGAAGCTTTCTTT
TRBJ2-1 | . | 13 | TRBD2 | TRBV10-1 | CASSLAGYNEQFF | TGCGCCAGTTCACTAGCGGGGTACAATGAGCAGTTCTTC
TRBJ1-2 | . | 16 | TRBD1 | TRBV18 | CASSPTTGGADYGYTF | TGTGCCAGCTCACCTACCACAGGGGGCGCAGACTATGGCTACACCTTC
TRBJ1-1 | . | 15 | . | TRBV6-5 | CASSYSRGRDTEAFF | TGTGCCAGCAGTTACTCCAGGGGAAGGGACACTGAAGCTTTCTTT
TRBJ1-3 | few | 15 | . | TRBV3-1/TRBV3-2 | CASSQSSSSGNTIYF | TGTGCCAGCAGCCAATCTAGTAGCTCTGGAAACACCATATATTTT
TRBJ1-1 | . | 16 | TRBD1 | TRBV5-8 | CASSLRGQGGNTEAFF | TGTGCCAGCAGCTTGAGGGGACAGGGCGGGAACACTGAAGCTTTCTTT
TRBJ1-1 | . | 15 | . | TRBV5-1 | CASSLADGVVPEAFF | TGCGCCAGCAGCTTGGCCGACGGGGTGGTACCTGAAGCTTTCTTT
TRBJ1-2 | . | 14 | . | TRBV10-3 | CAISELGGSSGYTF | TGTGCCATCAGTGAGCTGGGGGGTTCTTCGGGCTACACCTTC
TRBJ2-7 | . | 14 | TRBD1 | TRBV2 | CASSAQGALYEQYF | TGTGCCAGCAGTGCCCAGGGGGCGCTCTACGAGCAGTACTTC
TRBJ2-7 | . | 14 | . | TRBV3-1/TRBV3-2 | CASSQAYSKYEQYF | TGTGCCAGCAGCCAAGCCTACTCCAAGTACGAGCAGTACTTC
TRBJ2-2 | . | 17 | TRBD1 | TRBV5-5 | CASSWTYRDRVLGELFF | TGTGCCAGCAGCTGGACATACCGGGACAGGGTCCTCGGGGAGCTGTTTTTT
TRBJ2-7 | . | 14 | TRBD1 | TRBV5-5 | CASSWGQGRGEQYF | TGTGCCAGCAGCTGGGGACAGGGCCGAGGCGAGCAGTACTTC
TRBJ1-5 | . | 17 | TRBD1 | TRBV3-1/TRBV3-2 | CASSQEKRDRGFQPQHF | TGTGCCAGCAGCCAAGAGAAGCGGGACAGGGGCTTTCAGCCCCAGCATTTT
TRBJ1-4 | . | 16 | TRBD1 | TRBV9 | CASSFRQGAVAEKLFF | TGTGCCAGCAGCTTCCGACAGGGGGCGGTGGCTGAAAAACTGTTTTTT
TRBJ2-1 | . | 16 | . | TRBV5-8 | CASSPFTSNEDNEQFF | TGTGCCAGCAGCCCATTCACTAGCAACGAAGACAATGAGCAGTTCTTC
TRBJ2-5 | . | 14 | . | TRBV6-5 | CASSRTRGWETQYF | TGTGCCAGCAGCCGTACCCGAGGGTGGGAGACCCAGTACTTC
TRBJ1-5 | . | 11 | . | TRBV6-6 | CASRTNQPQHF | TGTGCCAGTCGAACTAATCAGCCCCAGCATTTT
TRBJ2-3 | . | 14 | . | TRBV5-6 | CASSLLELTDTQYF | TGTGCCAGCAGCTTGCTTGAGCTCACAGATACGCAGTATTTT
TRBJ2-7 | once | 15 | TRBD1 | TRBV5-1 | CASSSGQGSSYEQYF | TGCGCCAGCAGCAGCGGACAGGGAAGCTCCTACGAGCAGTACTTC
TRBJ2-3 | . | 16 | . | TRBV5-5 | CASSPPGRAGTDTQYF | TGTGCCAGCAGCCCCCCAGGACGGGCAGGGACAGATACGCAGTATTTT
TRBJ2-7 | . | 12 | . | TRBV19 | CASSILGYEQYF | TGTGCCAGTAGTATTCTAGGATACGAGCAGTACTTC
TRBJ2-1 | . | 15 | . | TRBV5-8 | CASSEVRGSYNEQFF | TGTGCCAGCAGCGAAGTAAGGGGCTCCTACAATGAGCAGTTCTTC
TRBJ1-1 | . | 13 | TRBD1 | TRBV11-3 | CASSFGDSTEAFF | TGTGCCAGCAGCTTCGGGGACAGCACTGAAGCTTTCTTT
TRBJ2-1 | . | 14 | . | TRBV27 | CASALGASYNEQFF | TGTGCCAGCGCCCTAGGGGCCTCCTACAATGAGCAGTTCTTC
TRBJ2-5 | . | 15 | TRBD2 | TRBV7-3 | CASSPAGGEQETQYF | TGTGCCAGCAGCCCCGCCGGGGGGGAACAAGAGACCCAGTACTTC
TRBJ1-1 | . | 14 | . | TRBV7-9 | CASSRKGEGTEAFF | TGTGCCAGCAGCCGGAAAGGAGAGGGCACTGAAGCTTTCTTT
TRBJ2-1 | . | 15 | TRBD2 | TRBV7-7 | CASSLGLAGGHEQFF | TGTGCTAGCAGTTTAGGACTAGCGGGAGGGCATGAGCAGTTCTTC
TRBJ2-5 | . | 16 | TRBD2 | TRBV5-8 | CASSLAVAGGPSTQYF | TGTGCCAGCAGCTTGGCAGTAGCGGGAGGGCCCTCCACCCAGTACTTC
TRBJ1-1 | . | 13 | TRBD1 | TRBV20-1 | CSASDRVNTEAFF | TGCAGTGCCAGTGACAGGGTGAACACTGAAGCTTTCTTT
TRBJ1-3 | . | 15 | . | TRBV19 | CASSIGQSSGNTIYF | TGTGCCAGTAGTATCGGACAGAGCTCTGGAAACACCATATATTTT
TRBJ2-7 | . | 15 | . | TRBV6-1 | CASSEAERAGVEQYF | TGTGCCAGCAGTGAAGCGGAAAGGGCAGGGGTCGAGCAGTACTTC
TRBJ2-1 | . | 13 | . | TRBV6-4 | CASSLTSVNEQFF | TGTGCCAGCAGTTTGACTAGTGTTAATGAGCAGTTCTTC
TRBJ2-3 | . | 15 | . | TRBV5-4 | CASSPPGASTDTQYF | TGTGCCAGCAGCCCCCCGGGAGCTAGCACAGATACGCAGTATTTT
TRBJ2-7 | . | 15 | . | TRBV5-5 | CASSLVPDTTYEQYF | TGTGCCAGCAGCTTGGTCCCGGACACGACCTACGAGCAGTACTTC
TRBJ2-7 | . | 14 | TRBD1 | TRBV6-5 | CASSRTGYPYEQYF | TGTGCCAGCAGTAGGACAGGGTATCCCTACGAGCAGTACTTC
TRBJ2-1 | . | 14 | . | TRBV3-1/TRBV3-2 | CASSQHLTGLEQFF | TGTGCCAGCAGCCAGCACCTGACAGGATTAGAGCAGTTCTTC
TRBJ1-1 | . | 15 | . | TRBV4-1 | CASSLWNRANTEAFF | TGCGCCAGCAGCCTCTGGAACAGGGCGAACACTGAAGCTTTCTTT
TRBJ1-5 | . | 12 | . | TRBV10-3 | CATRSAEGPQHF | TGTGCCACCCGGAGTGCCGAGGGGCCCCAGCATTTT
TRBJ2-1 | . | 17 | TRBD2 | TRBV13 | CASSPKSAGGPGNEQFF | TGTGCCAGCAGCCCTAAATCAGCGGGAGGGCCGGGGAATGAGCAGTTCTTC
TRBJ1-4 | . | 16 | TRBD1 | TRBV3-1/TRBV3-2 | CASSQADGTGAEKLFF | TGTGCCAGCAGCCAAGCTGACGGGACAGGGGCTGAAAAACTGTTTTTT
TRBJ1-2 | . | 14 | TRBD1 | TRBV27 | CASSLDRGNYGYTF | TGTGCCAGCAGTTTAGACAGGGGCAACTATGGCTACACCTTC
TRBJ1-2 | . | 15 | . | TRBV25-1 | CASSESTGHPHGYTF | TGTGCCAGCAGTGAATCCACAGGGCATCCCCATGGCTACACCTTC
TRBJ2-1 | . | 14 | . | TRBV10-3 | CASSGGLPRNEQFF | TGTGCCTCCTCGGGCGGACTCCCGCGCAATGAGCAGTTCTTC
TRBJ2-3 | . | 13 | . | TRBV18 | CASSRDTTDTQYF | TGTGCCAGCTCCCGAGACACCACAGATACGCAGTATTTT
TRBJ2-3 | . | 18 | TRBD2 | TRBV4-3 | CASSQVKGSGGSADTQYF | TGCGCCAGCAGCCAAGTAAAAGGTAGCGGGGGCTCGGCAGATACGCAGTATTTT
TRBJ2-2 | . | 14 | TRBD2 | TRBV19 | CASSSGSLIGELFF | TGTGCCAGTTCTAGCGGGAGTCTGATCGGGGAGCTGTTTTTT
TRBJ1-5 | . | 14 | . | TRBV28 | CASSLTPSNQPQHF | TGTGCCAGCAGTCTAACCCCTAGCAATCAGCCCCAGCATTTT
TRBJ1-2 | . | 15 | TRBD1 | TRBV7-2 | CASSPRTGGFYGYTF | TGTGCCAGCAGCCCTCGGACAGGGGGGTTTTATGGCTACACCTTC
TRBJ1-6 | once | 16 | TRBD1 | TRBV19 | CASSIPSTGKESPLHF | TGTGCCAGTAGTATACCTTCGACAGGGAAGGAGTCACCCCTCCACTTT